This T cell receptor beta chain was obtained from a study of blood T cells in healthy people across ages. Alongside a J-beta primer mix, a sample-barcoded 5' primer served in a second PCR lasting roughly 6 to 11 cycles. TCRdb called the 5' RACE reads again in MiXCR, with one record for every CDR3 protein. Of some 800,000 distinct CDR3 sequences listed, just under 25% are singletons. From germline, CDR1 is SQVTM and CDR2 ANQGSEA. Losses at the gene ends were 6 bases for V and 2 bases for J; bases not matched to a gene: 7. This CDR3 is built from 13 residues. Isolation yielded PBMCs, at least 7 million per sample, in every case. Per individual sample, total RNA of at least 5.5 micrograms was extracted. This same sample was also part of a study on T cells of mothers and their children. As that report states: Each mother gave over 9.5 million TCR beta CDR3 reads; each child, approximately 3 million. Unrelated mother-child pairs always had slightly, but never significantly, lower normalized overlap than related pairs.

The source of this sequence is a boy aged 10-17 years in good health. The specimen sequenced was blood. This chain uses TRBV29-1 with TRBJ2-7; TRBD1 agrees at 7 bases. CDR3 DNA: TGCAGCGTAAAAGGGACAGAGACCTACGAGCAGTACTTC. This codes for CSVKGTETYEQYF.